The TCR beta chain under discussion was sequenced for a study of shared clonotypes between healthy human individuals. Study outcomes and limitations: Compared with memory subsets, naive subsets generally had larger estimated richness.

Genomic DNA belonging to each subset was distributed in equal measure over several immunoSEQ plates. Method: immunoSEQ multiplex PCR; TCRdb's copy keeps in-frame clones and lacks some. The data show some 980,000 clones, 76% seen once. From germline, CDR1 is MNHEY and CDR2 SVGAGI. Trimming took off 6 bases at V and 5 bases at J, with 8 bases between the two ends. The CDR3 loop spans 12 amino acids. About this clone itself: No antigen is known for it.

The sequencing input was memory CD4+ T cells sorted from blood. The subset: CD45RA-negative fraction. This TCR came from a man aged 18 to 29 in good health. The chain has TRBV6-5 and TRBJ2-1, with D possibly matching TRBD1 (5 bases). CDR3 in amino acids: CASRAGNNEQFF. Written as DNA, the CDR3 is TGTGCCAGCAGGGCAGGGAACAATGAGCAGTTCTTC.